Listed below are T cell receptor beta chains from one sample, sequenced in a study of tumor and adjacent non-tumor tissue in lung cancer. Each CDR3 protein is one row after TCRdb ran MiXCR on the multiplex PCR reads. The table has tens of thousands of distinct CDR3 sequences, roughly three fifths seen once. The sequencing sample was made of lung tumor tissue. The receptor set was obtained from a man in his fifties with non-small cell lung cancer. Both conserved end residues are part of each CDR3. The D gene is left open where the match is weak. Rows may omit the clone size; those that give it use once, few, many or a size class.

J gene | clone size | D gene | V gene | CDR3 protein | CDR3 DNA
TRBJ2-1 | - | - | TRBV28 | CASSSLYNDEQFF | TGTGCCAGCAGCTCACTATACAACGATGAGCAGTTCTTC
TRBJ2-4 | - | - | TRBV16 | CASSQGQTNQYF | TGTGCCAGCAGCCAGGGTCAGACGAATCAGTACTTC
TRBJ1-1 | - | - | TRBV11-2 | CVSSPWTSSGTEAFF | TGTGTCAGCAGCCCCTGGACTAGCAGTGGTACTGAAGCTTTCTTT
TRBJ2-7 | - | TRBD2 | TRBV7-2 | CACSRRTSGGDSYEQYF | TGTGCCTGCAGCCGCCGGACTAGCGGGGGGGATTCCTACGAGCAGTACTTC
TRBJ2-7 | few | - | TRBV20-1 | CSAGRTGRGYEQYF | TGCAGTGCTGGCCGCACGGGGAGAGGGTACGAGCAGTACTTC
TRBJ1-1 | - | - | TRBV11-1 | CTSTTKNAEAFF | TGTACCAGCACCACCAAGAACGCTGAAGCTTTCTTT
TRBJ2-5 | - | - | TRBV2 | CVSSEDAGLETQYF | TGTGTCAGTAGTGAGGACGCGGGTTTGGAGACCCAGTACTTC
TRBJ2-3 | many | - | TRBV7-8 | CASSLPGSDTQYF | TGTGCCAGCAGCTTACCAGGGTCAGATACGCAGTATTTT
TRBJ2-2 | - | - | TRBV10-1 | CATSGGVNSGELFF | TGCGCCACCAGTGGAGGAGTGAACTCTGGGGAGCTGTTTTTT
TRBJ2-3 | - | TRBD2 | TRBV11-3 | CASSPWTSGFADTQYF | TGTGCCAGCAGCCCATGGACTAGCGGGTTCGCTGATACGCAGTATTTT
TRBJ1-4 | many | - | TRBV5-6 | CASSLVGNEKLFF | TGTGCCAGCAGCTTGGTTGGGAATGAAAAACTGTTTTTT
TRBJ2-5 | few | - | TRBV7-8 | CASSPRRAAQETQYF | TGTGCCAGCAGTCCCCGAAGGGCGGCACAAGAGACCCAGTACTTC
TRBJ1-6 | - | - | TRBV11-2 | CVSSFSGHNCNSPLHF | TGTGTCAGCAGTTTCTCGGGACACAACTGTAATTCACCCCTCCACTTT
TRBJ1-6 | few | TRBD1 | TRBV6-5 | CASSPTGTGNSPLHF | TGTGCCAGCAGTCCTACCGGGACAGGGAATTCACCCCTCCACTTT
TRBJ2-2 | - | - | TRBV2 | CASSRTVTGELFF | TGTGCCAGCAGCAGGACAGTCACCGGGGAGCTGTTTTTT
TRBJ2-7 | - | - | TRBV6-1 | CVSTTSAQGGGEQYF | TGTGTCAGCACTACTAGCGCACAGGGGGGAGGCGAGCAGTACTTC
TRBJ1-1 | - | - | TRBV6-6 | CASSVQEANTEALF | TGTGCCAGCAGTGTACAGGAGGCGAACACTGAAGCTCTCTTT
TRBJ2-2 | - | - | TRBV7-9 | CASSLIITRELFF | TGTGCCAGCAGCTTAATTATCACCAGGGAGCTGTTTTTT
TRBJ2-3 | - | TRBD2 | TRBV4-1 | CTSSRGTSGYSDTKYF | TGCACCAGCAGCCGAGGGACTAGCGGTTACTCAGATACGAAGTATTTT
TRBJ1-1 | - | - | TRBV11-1 | CASNPETEDEAFF | TGTGCCAGCAACCCCGAGACAGAGGATGAAGCTTTCTTT
TRBJ2-7 | many | - | TRBV20-1 | CSARTPYEQYF | TGCAGTGCGAGGACCCCCTACGAGCAGTACTTC
TRBJ2-2 | many | - | TRBV12-3/TRBV12-4 | CASRQTSSGELFF | TGTGCCAGCAGACAGACTAGTAGCGGGGAGCTGTTTTTT
TRBJ2-1 | - | - | TRBV11-3 | CVSNLERSVLVF | TGTGTCAGCAACTTAGAACGGTCTGTGCTTGTCTTC
TRBJ2-1 | - | - | TRBV7-9 | CASSLNQLVGFYNEQFF | TGTGCCAGTAGCTTAAACCAACTAGTGGGGTTTTACAATGAGCAGTTCTTC
TRBJ2-1 | - | - | TRBV5-6 | CASSNPRGRAAKEQFF | TGTGCCAGCAGCAATCCTAGGGGAAGGGCCGCGAAAGAGCAGTTCTTC